This T cell receptor (beta chain) was identified during a study of tumor and adjacent non-tumor tissue in lung cancer. In the study overall: Aged 31 to 76 years, patients included nine to eleven men and five or six women with stage I to III disease. Broader study findings: Significantly higher TCR diversity was found in tumor than normal lung.

This sample's RNA came from whole unsorted tissue. Germline V lookup: CDR1 WSHSY, CDR2 SAAADI. The CDR3 length is 12 residues. For this clonotype: Its antigen is as yet unknown. One junction end does not reproduce the germline sequence, and a read error may be involved.

A modified ARM-PCR protocol with three rounds of nested PCR amplified TCRbeta. TCRdb ran MiXCR on the multiplex PCR reads and lists one entry per CDR3 protein. The sample carries about 80,000 distinct CDR3 sequences, just under 75% recorded once. The TCR was taken from a woman in her forties with non-small cell lung cancer. V usage is TRBV10-2 and J usage is TRBJ2-2; D is possibly TRBD1 or TRBD2 (7 bases each). Sequenced sample: lung tumor tissue. The CDR3 sequence is CASSRSGGEPLF. Written as DNA, the CDR3 is TGCGCCAGCAGCCGTTCAGGGGGGGAGCCGTTATTT.